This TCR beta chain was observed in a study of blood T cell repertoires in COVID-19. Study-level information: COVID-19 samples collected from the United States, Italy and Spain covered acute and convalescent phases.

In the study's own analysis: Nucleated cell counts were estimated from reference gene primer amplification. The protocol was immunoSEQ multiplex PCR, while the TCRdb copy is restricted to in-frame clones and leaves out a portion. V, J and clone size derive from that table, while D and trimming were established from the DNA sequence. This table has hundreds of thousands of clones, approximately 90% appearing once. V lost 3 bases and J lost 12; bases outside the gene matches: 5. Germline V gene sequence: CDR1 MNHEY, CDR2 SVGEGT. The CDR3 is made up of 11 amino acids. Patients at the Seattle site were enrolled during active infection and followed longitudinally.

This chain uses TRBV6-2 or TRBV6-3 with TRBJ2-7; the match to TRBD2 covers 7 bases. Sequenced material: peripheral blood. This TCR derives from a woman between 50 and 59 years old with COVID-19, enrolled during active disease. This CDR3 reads CASSYLAVPYF. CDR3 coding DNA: TGTGCCAGCAGTTATCTAGCGGTCCCGTACTTC.